This T cell receptor (beta chain) is from a study of cytomegalovirus exposure and HLA in healthy donors. The PCR used 60 Vbeta and 13 Jbeta primers. Here immunoSEQ multiplex PCR was the method, and the copy in TCRdb shows in-frame clones only, minus some. In the table there are over 110,000 clones, approximately 80% of which are singletons. The germline V gene has CDR1 SQVTM and CDR2 ANQGSEA. CDR3 length: 14 amino acids. The chain carries TRBV29-1 and TRBJ2-5, with TRBD2 as a possible D gene (5 bases). The closer fit of TRBJ2-7 to the DNA end suggests the J call may be wrong. This clonotype was obtained from a male donor in good health and CMV-seronegative. Material for sequencing was PBMCs. The CDR3 region is CSVLLGLHTPEQYF. CDR3 sequence (DNA): TGCAGCGTGCTCCTCGGACTCCACACGCCCGAGCAGTACTTC.